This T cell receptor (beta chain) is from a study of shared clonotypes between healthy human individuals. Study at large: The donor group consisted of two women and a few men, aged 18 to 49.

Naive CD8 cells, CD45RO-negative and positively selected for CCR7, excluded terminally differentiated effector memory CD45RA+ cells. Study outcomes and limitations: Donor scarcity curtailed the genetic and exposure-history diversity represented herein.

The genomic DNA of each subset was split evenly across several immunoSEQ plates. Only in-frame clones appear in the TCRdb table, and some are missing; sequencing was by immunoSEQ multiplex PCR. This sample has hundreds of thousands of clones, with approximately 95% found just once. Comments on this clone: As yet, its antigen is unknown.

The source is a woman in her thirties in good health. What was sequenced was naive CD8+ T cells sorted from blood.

This CDR3 is CASTMTGTIGGEQYF. The CDR3 DNA reads TGTGCCAGCACCATGACAGGGACTATAGGAGGCGAGCAGTACTTC. The chain combines TRBV27 with TRBJ2-5; the D gene could be TRBD1 or TRBD2 (7 bases each). Near its end, the DNA agrees better with TRBJ2-7, so the J call may be wrong. The CDR3 loop spans 15 amino acids. CDR1 MNHEY and CDR2 SMNVEV come from the germline V gene (reference sequence).